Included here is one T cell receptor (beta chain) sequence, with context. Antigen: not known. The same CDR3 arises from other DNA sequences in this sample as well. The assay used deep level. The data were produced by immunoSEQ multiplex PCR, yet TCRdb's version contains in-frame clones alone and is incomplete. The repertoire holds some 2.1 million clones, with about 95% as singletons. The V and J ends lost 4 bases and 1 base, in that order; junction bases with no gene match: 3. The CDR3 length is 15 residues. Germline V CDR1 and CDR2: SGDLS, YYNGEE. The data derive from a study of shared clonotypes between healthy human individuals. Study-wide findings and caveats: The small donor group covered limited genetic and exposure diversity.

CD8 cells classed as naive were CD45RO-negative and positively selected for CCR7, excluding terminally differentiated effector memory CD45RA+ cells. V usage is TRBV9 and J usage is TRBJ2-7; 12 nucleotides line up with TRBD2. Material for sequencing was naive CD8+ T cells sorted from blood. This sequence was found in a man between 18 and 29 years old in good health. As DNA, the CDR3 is TGTGCCAGCAGCCCCGGACTAGCGGGATCCTACGAGCAGTACTTC. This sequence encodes CASSPGLAGSYEQYF.